A selection of T cell receptor beta chains follows, all from one sample in a study of control samples from healthy donors and cancer patients. The protocol was immunoSEQ multiplex PCR, while the TCRdb copy is restricted to in-frame clones and leaves out a portion. This table holds over 75,000 clones, 90% to 95% found once. The sample consisted of blood. The receptors derive from a man between 25 and 39 years old in good health. CDR3s include the opening cysteine and the closing phenylalanine or tryptophan. D genes are given only for firm matches. A row's size may be missing; if present it is once, few, many or a size class.

D: TRBD2; V: TRBV6-2/TRBV6-3; J: TRBJ2-3; size: -; CDR3: CASSRIAGGRTDTQYF; DNA: TGTGCCAGCAGCCGAATAGCGGGGGGGAGGACAGATACGCAGTATTTT
D: -; V: TRBV4-1; J: TRBJ1-1; size: -; CDR3: CASSPSGGARTEAFF; DNA: TGCGCCAGCAGCCCCTCGGGGGGCGCAAGGACTGAAGCTTTCTTT
D: TRBD1; V: TRBV19; J: TRBJ2-1; size: -; CDR3: CASSPGYLGQGAPSEQFF; DNA: TGTGCCAGTTCCCCGGGCTACCTGGGACAGGGGGCGCCAAGTGAGCAGTTCTTC
D: -; V: TRBV6-5; J: TRBJ2-6; size: -; CDR3: CASSYSVLGANVLTF; DNA: TGTGCCAGCAGTTACAGCGTACTGGGGGCCAACGTCCTGACTTTC
D: -; V: TRBV5-1; J: TRBJ2-3; size: -; CDR3: CASSLAGRANTDTQYF; DNA: TGCGCCAGCAGCTTGGCCGGGCGGGCCAACACAGATACGCAGTATTTT
D: -; V: TRBV7-2; J: TRBJ2-7; size: -; CDR3: CASSLLPEVNEQYF; DNA: TGTGCCAGCAGCTTACTCCCCGAGGTTAACGAGCAGTACTTC
D: TRBD1; V: TRBV28; J: TRBJ2-3; size: -; CDR3: CASRGQGAGTDTQYF; DNA: TGTGCCAGCAGGGGACAGGGGGCGGGGACAGATACGCAGTATTTT
D: TRBD1; V: TRBV25-1; J: TRBJ1-1; size: -; CDR3: CANGPYRGSTEAFF; DNA: TGTGCCAACGGCCCCTACAGGGGGAGCACTGAAGCTTTCTTT
D: TRBD2; V: TRBV6-2/TRBV6-3; J: TRBJ2-7; size: -; CDR3: CASSTVAGYPSYEQYF; DNA: TGTGCCAGCAGTACCGTAGCGGGGTATCCCTCCTACGAGCAGTACTTC
D: TRBD1; V: TRBV2; J: TRBJ2-3; size: -; CDR3: CASRSTGVSTDTQYF; DNA: TGTGCCAGCAGGTCCACAGGGGTGAGCACAGATACGCAGTATTTT
D: -; V: TRBV24-1; J: TRBJ2-2; size: -; CDR3: CATSDLPQGDTGELFF; DNA: TGTGCCACCAGTGATTTGCCCCAGGGAGACACCGGGGAGCTGTTTTTT
D: -; V: TRBV19; J: TRBJ2-3; size: -; CDR3: CASGGWGTLNDNTQYF; DNA: TGTGCCAGTGGGGGGTGGGGAACCCTAAACGATAATACGCAGTATTTT
D: TRBD2; V: TRBV9; J: TRBJ2-3; size: -; CDR3: CASSAGLAGATDTQYF; DNA: TGTGCCAGCAGCGCGGGACTAGCGGGAGCCACAGATACGCAGTATTTT
D: -; V: TRBV9; J: TRBJ1-4; size: -; CDR3: CASSAGPTSNEKLFF; DNA: TGTGCCAGCAGCGCGGGACCTACTTCAAATGAAAAACTGTTTTTT
D: -; V: TRBV12-3/TRBV12-4; J: TRBJ1-1; size: -; CDR3: CASSQRGMAFF; DNA: TGTGCCAGCAGCCAACGAGGGATGGCTTTCTTT
D: -; V: TRBV6-2/TRBV6-3; J: TRBJ2-3; size: few; CDR3: CASSYLSPQPITDTQYF; DNA: TGTGCCAGCAGTTACCTGTCCCCCCAACCGATCACAGATACGCAGTATTTT
D: -; V: TRBV5-1; J: TRBJ2-5; size: -; CDR3: CASSSTGGVETQYF; DNA: TGCGCCAGCAGCTCTACAGGGGGGGTGGAGACCCAGTACTTC
D: TRBD1; V: TRBV7-9; J: TRBJ1-2; size: -; CDR3: CASSPRGQGTPNYGYTF; DNA: TGTGCCAGCAGCCCCAGGGGGCAGGGGACTCCTAACTATGGCTACACCTTC
D: -; V: TRBV7-2; J: TRBJ2-2; size: -; CDR3: CASSPTGTHTGELFF; DNA: TGTGCCAGCAGTCCTACCGGGACTCACACCGGGGAGCTGTTTTTT
D: -; V: TRBV28; J: TRBJ1-2; size: -; CDR3: CASISREGYTF; DNA: TGTGCCAGCATCTCAAGGGAAGGCTACACCTTC
D: -; V: TRBV20-1; J: TRBJ1-5; size: -; CDR3: CSASNGNQPQHF; DNA: TGCAGTGCTAGTAACGGCAATCAGCCCCAGCATTTT
D: TRBD2; V: TRBV7-2; J: TRBJ2-1; size: -; CDR3: CASKDRSGGAVNEQFF; DNA: TGTGCCAGCAAAGATAGAAGCGGGGGGGCCGTGAATGAGCAGTTCTTC
D: -; V: TRBV7-9; J: TRBJ2-2; size: -; CDR3: CASSLGTGELFF; DNA: TGTGCCAGCAGCTTGGGCACCGGGGAGCTGTTTTTT
D: -; V: TRBV27; J: TRBJ2-7; size: -; CDR3: CASSFWNKPEQYF; DNA: TGTGCCAGCAGTTTCTGGAACAAGCCGGAGCAGTACTTC
D: -; V: TRBV6-5; J: TRBJ2-7; size: -; CDR3: CASSYGGHEQYF; DNA: TGTGCCAGCAGTTACGGGGGTCACGAGCAGTACTTC
D: -; V: TRBV18; J: TRBJ2-5; size: -; CDR3: CASGIQETQYF; DNA: TGTGCCAGCGGGATCCAAGAGACCCAGTACTTC
D: -; V: TRBV7-3; J: TRBJ1-2; size: -; CDR3: CASSPRGGGGYGYTF; DNA: TGTGCCAGCAGTCCCCGCGGGGGAGGAGGCTATGGCTACACCTTC
D: TRBD1; V: TRBV5-1; J: TRBJ1-2; size: -; CDR3: CASMKGQTWDGYTF; DNA: TGCGCCAGCATGAAGGGACAGACGTGGGATGGCTACACCTTC
D: -; V: TRBV6-5; J: TRBJ1-2; size: -; CDR3: CASRGGRGYTF; DNA: TGTGCCAGCAGGGGGGGCAGAGGCTACACCTTC
D: TRBD2; V: TRBV19; J: TRBJ2-1; size: -; CDR3: CASSPRTSGRSYNEQFF; DNA: TGTGCCAGTAGTCCGAGGACTAGCGGGCGATCTTACAATGAGCAGTTCTTC
D: -; V: TRBV4-2; J: TRBJ2-1; size: -; CDR3: CASSQAMDLSSYNEQFF; DNA: TGTGCCAGCAGCCAAGCGATGGATTTGAGCTCCTACAATGAGCAGTTCTTC
D: TRBD1; V: TRBV2; J: TRBJ1-6; size: -; CDR3: CASNPGGENSPLHF; DNA: TGTGCCAGCAACCCAGGGGGCGAGAATTCACCCCTCCACTTT
D: -; V: TRBV12-5; J: TRBJ1-2; size: once; CDR3: CASAVDTLYGYTF; DNA: TGTGCTAGTGCCGTGGACACTCTCTATGGCTACACCTTC
D: -; V: TRBV15; J: TRBJ2-7; size: -; CDR3: CATSRAQSARGPLGGYEQYF; DNA: TGTGCCACCAGCAGGGCACAAAGTGCTCGGGGACCCCTAGGGGGCTACGAGCAGTACTTC
D: -; V: TRBV29-1; J: TRBJ2-3; size: once; CDR3: CSVAPATRHATKDSSTDTQYF; DNA: TGCAGCGTTGCGCCGGCCACACGCCACGCCACCAAGGACTCTAGCACAGATACGCAGTATTTT
D: -; V: TRBV18; J: TRBJ2-7; size: -; CDR3: CASSPGSSYEQYF; DNA: TGTGCCAGCTCACCGGGCAGCTCCTACGAGCAGTACTTC
D: -; V: TRBV12-5; J: TRBJ1-2; size: -; CDR3: CASGPPVWGFLGYTF; DNA: TGTGCTAGTGGCCCTCCGGTGTGGGGTTTTCTTGGCTACACCTTC
D: -; V: TRBV4-2; J: TRBJ2-6; size: -; CDR3: CASSQAAVGSGANVLTF; DNA: TGTGCCAGCAGCCAAGCTGCAGTGGGCTCTGGGGCCAACGTCCTGACTTTC
D: -; V: TRBV5-6; J: TRBJ2-5; size: -; CDR3: CASSAGGRLETQYF; DNA: TGTGCCAGCTCGGCCGGGGGCAGGTTAGAGACCCAGTACTTC
D: TRBD1; V: TRBV5-1; J: TRBJ1-1; size: -; CDR3: CASSPRDRGLNTEAFF; DNA: TGCGCCAGCAGCCCCCGGGACAGGGGATTGAACACTGAAGCTTTCTTT
D: -; V: TRBV4-3; J: TRBJ1-2; size: -; CDR3: CASSQGEKEHYGYTF; DNA: TGCGCCAGCAGCCAGGGGGAGAAGGAGCACTATGGCTACACCTTC
D: -; V: TRBV6-6; J: TRBJ1-1; size: -; CDR3: CASSSFVRAEAFF; DNA: TGTGCCAGCAGTTCATTCGTCCGGGCTGAAGCTTTCTTT
D: -; V: TRBV28; J: TRBJ1-2; size: -; CDR3: CASSFRSRAGRSGYTF; DNA: TGTGCCAGCAGTTTTCGCAGTCGGGCAGGTCGGAGCGGCTACACCTTC
D: -; V: TRBV14; J: TRBJ2-5; size: -; CDR3: CASSQGPTAGETQYF; DNA: TGTGCCAGCAGTCAAGGACCCACCGCCGGTGAGACCCAGTACTTC
D: TRBD1; V: TRBV6-2/TRBV6-3; J: TRBJ2-3; size: -; CDR3: CASTPTARTGWGTDTQYF; DNA: TGTGCCAGCACCCCCACTGCAAGGACAGGGTGGGGCACAGATACGCAGTATTTT
D: TRBD1; V: TRBV11-1; J: TRBJ2-7; size: -; CDR3: CASSHRTGANEQYF; DNA: TGTGCCAGCAGCCACCGGACAGGGGCTAACGAGCAGTACTTC
D: TRBD2; V: TRBV24-1; J: TRBJ2-3; size: -; CDR3: CATSDFPRTSDIPDTQYF; DNA: TGTGCCACCAGTGATTTCCCTCGGACTAGCGATATCCCCGATACGCAGTATTTT
D: TRBD2; V: TRBV30; J: TRBJ2-7; size: -; CDR3: CAWRGGTSGSSYEQYF; DNA: TGTGCCTGGAGGGGAGGGACTAGCGGTAGCTCCTACGAGCAGTACTTC
D: -; V: TRBV18; J: TRBJ1-2; size: -; CDR3: CASSPPVAPNYGYTF; DNA: TGTGCCAGCTCACCACCCGTGGCCCCTAACTATGGCTACACCTTC
D: -; V: TRBV28; J: TRBJ1-1; size: -; CDR3: CASTRSGTNTEAFF; DNA: TGTGCCAGCACCCGGAGCGGGACGAACACTGAAGCTTTCTTT
D: TRBD2; V: TRBV28; J: TRBJ2-7; size: -; CDR3: CASSLLAETYEQYF; DNA: TGTGCCAGCAGTTTACTAGCGGAGACCTACGAGCAGTACTTC
D: -; V: TRBV7-9; J: TRBJ1-1; size: -; CDR3: CASSLTGPAFF; DNA: TGTGCCAGCAGCTTGACAGGTCCAGCTTTCTTT
D: -; V: TRBV11-3; J: TRBJ2-3; size: -; CDR3: CASSLEWSTDTQYF; DNA: TGTGCCAGCAGCTTAGAGTGGAGCACAGATACGCAGTATTTT
D: -; V: TRBV2; J: TRBJ2-1; size: -; CDR3: CASRTPGASHEQFF; DNA: TGTGCCAGCAGAACCCCTGGGGCTAGCCATGAGCAGTTCTTC
D: -; V: TRBV30; J: TRBJ2-1; size: -; CDR3: CAWSVKPGEQFF; DNA: TGTGCCTGGAGTGTAAAACCTGGTGAGCAGTTCTTC
D: TRBD2; V: TRBV18; J: TRBJ2-5; size: -; CDR3: CASSSPTSGGETQYF; DNA: TGTGCCAGCTCGTCTCCTACTAGCGGGGGTGAGACCCAGTACTTC
D: TRBD1; V: TRBV11-2; J: TRBJ1-6; size: -; CDR3: CASSLERDRGPLHF; DNA: TGTGCCAGCAGCTTAGAACGGGACAGGGGGCCCCTCCACTTT
D: TRBD1; V: TRBV24-1; J: TRBJ2-5; size: -; CDR3: CATSDAGQGGGLWKETQYF; DNA: TGTGCCACCAGTGATGCGGGACAGGGTGGCGGCCTTTGGAAAGAGACCCAGTACTTC
D: -; V: TRBV7-9; J: TRBJ1-3; size: -; CDR3: CASSTGTSGNTIYF; DNA: TGTGCCAGCAGCACCGGGACTTCGGGAAACACCATATATTTT
D: -; V: TRBV2; J: TRBJ2-1; size: -; CDR3: CATRQGGVTDEQFF; DNA: TGTGCCACACGACAGGGAGGTGTGACCGATGAGCAGTTCTTC